These T cell receptor beta chains were read from a single sample in a study of OX40 agonist ivuxolimab in advanced cancers. Measured with immunoSEQ multiplex PCR; TCRdb has only the in-frame clones, and not every one. The sample has approximately 50,000 clones, about 94% seen once; the top ten hold 18%. Sequenced here: CD4+ or CD8+ T cells sorted from blood, sampled in a trial of the OX40 agonist ivuxolimab. These TCRs come from an adult with an advanced solid tumor such as melanoma, head and neck, liver or kidney cancer. Each CDR3 is given with its conserved first and last residue. A D gene is named only where the DNA matches it firmly. Size values are once, few and many counts, or a class for expanded clones, and some rows have none.

J: TRBJ1-1; size: .; D: .; V: TRBV19; DNA: TGTGCCAGTATTACCTACGACTCGGCGAGAGTTGGTCGGGAGATTGCGAACACTGAAGCTTTCTTT; CDR3: CASITYDSARVGREIANTEAFF
J: TRBJ2-7; size: .; D: .; V: TRBV9; DNA: TGTGCCAGCAGCGGAGACTGGGAGTCCGAGCAGTACTTC; CDR3: CASSGDWESEQYF
J: TRBJ1-2; size: .; D: TRBD1; V: TRBV27; DNA: TGTGCCAGCAGTTACACAGGGGCCGCCTATGGCTACACCTTC; CDR3: CASSYTGAAYGYTF
J: TRBJ2-7; size: .; D: .; V: TRBV27; DNA: TGTGCCAGCAGTCGGACGGTGAGCTCCTACGAGCAGTACTTC; CDR3: CASSRTVSSYEQYF
J: TRBJ1-1; size: .; D: .; V: TRBV7-8; DNA: TGTGCCAGCAGCTATTGGGGGGTGGGGAACACTGAAGCTTTCTTT; CDR3: CASSYWGVGNTEAFF
J: TRBJ2-2; size: once; D: .; V: TRBV27; DNA: TGTGCCAGCAGTGCGACTAGTGCCGGGGAGCTGTTTTTT; CDR3: CASSATSAGELFF
J: TRBJ2-1; size: once; D: .; V: TRBV4-3; DNA: TGCGCCAGCAGCCAAGAACTCGTTACTGGACAGAGTGATGAGCAGTTCTTC; CDR3: CASSQELVTGQSDEQFF
J: TRBJ1-5; size: .; D: .; V: TRBV7-9; DNA: TGTGCCAGCAGCTTGGGAGGGGGCAATCAGCCCCAGCATTTT; CDR3: CASSLGGGNQPQHF
J: TRBJ2-7; size: .; D: .; V: TRBV18; DNA: TGTGCCAGCTCACCAAGTTACGGAAACGAGCAGTACTTC; CDR3: CASSPSYGNEQYF
J: TRBJ2-1; size: .; D: .; V: TRBV11-2; DNA: TGTGCCAGCAGTCCGGACTACAATGAGCAGTTCTTC; CDR3: CASSPDYNEQFF
J: TRBJ2-1; size: .; D: .; V: TRBV27; DNA: TGTGCCAGCAGTTTGGGCGGACACCGCTCGTTGCCGTACTACAATGAGCAGTTCTTC; CDR3: CASSLGGHRSLPYYNEQFF
J: TRBJ2-7; size: .; D: .; V: TRBV6-1; DNA: TGTGCCAGCAGTGTTTGGCAGATTACCTACGAGCAGTACTTC; CDR3: CASSVWQITYEQYF
J: TRBJ2-1; size: once; D: TRBD2; V: TRBV27; DNA: TGTGCCAGCAGTTTCGCGGCGGGAGAAAAGCGAGATGAGCAGTTCTTC; CDR3: CASSFAAGEKRDEQFF